This TCR beta chain came from a study of T cells after yellow fever vaccination. TCRdb re-called the 5' RACE reads through MiXCR, storing one row per CDR3 protein. The data show more than 300,000 distinct CDR3 sequences, around 6.8% seen once. The germline V and J ends were trimmed by 3 bases and 2 bases, with 11 bases remaining between them. Germline V gene sequence: CDR1 SGHTA, CDR2 FQGNSA. The CDR3 runs to 15 residues. The V gene is TRBV7-2, the J gene TRBJ2-1, with D possibly matching TRBD1 (5 bases). The sequenced sample was PBMCs, obtained roughly 46 days after the first yellow fever vaccination. The clonotype was recovered from a man between 18 and 29 years old who received the YFV17D yellow fever vaccine. DNA of the CDR3: TGTGCCAGCAGCTTTGAAGGGGCCCCCTACAATGAGCAGTTCTTC. This encodes CASSFEGAPYNEQFF.